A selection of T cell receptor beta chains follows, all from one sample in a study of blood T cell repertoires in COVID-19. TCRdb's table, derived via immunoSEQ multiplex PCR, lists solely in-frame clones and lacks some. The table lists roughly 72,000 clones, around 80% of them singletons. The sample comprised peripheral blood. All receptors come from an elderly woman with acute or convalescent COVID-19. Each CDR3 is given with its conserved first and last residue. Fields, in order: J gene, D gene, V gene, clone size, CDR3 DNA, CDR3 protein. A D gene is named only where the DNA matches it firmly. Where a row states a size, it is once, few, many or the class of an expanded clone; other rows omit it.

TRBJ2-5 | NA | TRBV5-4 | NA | TGTGCCAGCAGCCTCGGGGGTTTCGAGACCCAGTACTTC | CASSLGGFETQYF
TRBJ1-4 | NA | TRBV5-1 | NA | TGCGCCAGCAGCTTGGGCGGGGGTACTAATGAAAAACTGTTTTTT | CASSLGGGTNEKLFF
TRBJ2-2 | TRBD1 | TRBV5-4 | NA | TGTGCCAGCAGCTTGGGCGTTACAGGGGGCTCCGGGGAGCTGTTTTTT | CASSLGVTGGSGELFF
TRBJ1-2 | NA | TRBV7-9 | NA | TGTGCCAGCAGCTCAGGGGTTTCGGGAGGCTACACCTTC | CASSSGVSGGYTF
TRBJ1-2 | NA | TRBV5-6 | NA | TGTGCCAGCAGCTTGGGGGGAGTGGGGTTTTGGTACGATGGCTACACCTTC | CASSLGGVGFWYDGYTF
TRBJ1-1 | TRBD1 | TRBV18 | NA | TGTGCCAGTGTGGATGGGACAGGAGTCCTTGGGGGGATGAACACTGAAGCTTTCTTT | CASVDGTGVLGGMNTEAFF
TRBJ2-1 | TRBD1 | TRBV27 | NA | TGTGCCAGCAGTTCCGGGACAGTAAGTCCCTACAATGAGCAGTTCTTC | CASSSGTVSPYNEQFF
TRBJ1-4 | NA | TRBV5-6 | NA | TGTGCCAGCAGCTTTTTAGGGGAGGACGAAAAACTGTTTTTT | CASSFLGEDEKLFF
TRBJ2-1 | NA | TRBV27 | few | TGTGCCAGCAGCCCAGACAGGAGCTCCTACAATGAGCAGTTCTTC | CASSPDRSSYNEQFF
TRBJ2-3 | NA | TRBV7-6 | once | TGTGCCAGCAGCTTCGGACAGCGCACAGATACGCAGTATTTT | CASSFGQRTDTQYF
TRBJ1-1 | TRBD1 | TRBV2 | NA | TGTGCCAGCAGCGGCGACAGGGGGCGTTTCACTGAAGCTTTCTTT | CASSGDRGRFTEAFF
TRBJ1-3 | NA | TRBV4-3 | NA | TGCGCCAGCAGCCAAGATCACAGGGAGTCGGGAAACACCATATATTTT | CASSQDHRESGNTIYF
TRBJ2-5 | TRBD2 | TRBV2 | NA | TGTGCCAGTGACTCAAATAGCGGGAGGGCCTGGGAGACCCAGTACTTC | CASDSNSGRAWETQYF
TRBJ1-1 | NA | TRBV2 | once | TGTGCCAGCAGTGAGGTGCGGCCGGATTTGAACACTGAAGCTTTCTTT | CASSEVRPDLNTEAFF
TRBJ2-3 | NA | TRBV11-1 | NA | TGTGCCAGCAGCCCCCCGGACAGTTTCTACACAGATACGCAGTATTTT | CASSPPDSFYTDTQYF
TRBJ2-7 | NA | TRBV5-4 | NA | TGTGCCAGCAGCCAGCCCGACAGATTGTACGAGCAGTACTTC | CASSQPDRLYEQYF
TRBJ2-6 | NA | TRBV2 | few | TGTGCCAGCAGGGACGGGGTCTCTGGGGCCAACGTCCTGACTTTC | CASRDGVSGANVLTF
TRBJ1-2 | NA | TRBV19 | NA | TGTGCCAGTAGTATAGTGGGGGCAAGCTATGGCTACACCTTC | CASSIVGASYGYTF
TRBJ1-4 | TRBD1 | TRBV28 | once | TGTGCCAGCAGTTTACCGACAGGGTTGGCTGAAAAACTGTTTTTT | CASSLPTGLAEKLFF
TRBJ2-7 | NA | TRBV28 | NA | TGTGCCAGCAGGTTTGCGGGCCGGCATGCCTACGAGCAGTACTTC | CASRFAGRHAYEQYF
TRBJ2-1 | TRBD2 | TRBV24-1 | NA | TGTGCCACCAGTGATTTGATTGGGACTAGCGGGAGCCGGGATGAGCAGTTCTTC | CATSDLIGTSGSRDEQFF
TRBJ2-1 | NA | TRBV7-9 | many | TGTGCCAGCAGCTTAGGAACTAGCAAGAATGAGCAGTTCTTC | CASSLGTSKNEQFF
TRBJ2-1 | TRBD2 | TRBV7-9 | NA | TGTGCCAGCAGCACCCCCGGGACTAGCCGTTCGGATGAGCAGTTCTTC | CASSTPGTSRSDEQFF
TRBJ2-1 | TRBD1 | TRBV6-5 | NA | TGTGCCAGCAGTTACCCCTCGACAGGGAATGAGCAGTTCTTC | CASSYPSTGNEQFF
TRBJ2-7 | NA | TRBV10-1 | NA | TGCGCCAGCAGCGACGGTGGGGCGGGGACTCGAGGCTACGAGCAGTACTTC | CASSDGGAGTRGYEQYF
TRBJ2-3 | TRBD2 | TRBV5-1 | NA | TGCGCCAGCAGCTCCCCCGATGGACTAGAGACTAGCACAGATACGCAGTATTTT | CASSSPDGLETSTDTQYF
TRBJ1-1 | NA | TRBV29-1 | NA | TGCAGCGCGGTGACAGGACCGAACACTGAAGCTTTCTTT | CSAVTGPNTEAFF
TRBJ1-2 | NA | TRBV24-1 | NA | TGTGCCACCAGTTCAGGGAACTACGGCTACACCTTC | CATSSGNYGYTF
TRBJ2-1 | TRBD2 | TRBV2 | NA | TGTGCCAGCAGTAGCGGGAGGGTGGGTGAGCAGTTCTTC | CASSSGRVGEQFF
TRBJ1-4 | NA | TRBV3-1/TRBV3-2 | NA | TGTGCCAGCAGCCCTCAGGGGTTGGGTGAAAAACTGTTTTTT | CASSPQGLGEKLFF
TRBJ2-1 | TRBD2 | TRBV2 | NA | TGTGCCAGCAGCCCCCCGGGACTAGCGGGAATCAATGAGCAGTTCTTC | CASSPPGLAGINEQFF
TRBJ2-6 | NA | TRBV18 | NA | TGTGCCAGCTCACTATCAGGGGCTGGGGCCAACGTCCTGACTTTC | CASSLSGAGANVLTF
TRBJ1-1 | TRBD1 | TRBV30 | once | TGTGCCTGGTCACCCCGGGACAGGGGACGGGCTTTCTTT | CAWSPRDRGRAFF
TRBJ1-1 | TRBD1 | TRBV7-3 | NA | TGTGCCAGCAGTCCCGGGACAGGGTCGACTGAAGCTTTCTTT | CASSPGTGSTEAFF
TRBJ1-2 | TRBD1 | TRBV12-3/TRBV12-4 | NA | TGTGCCAGCAGTCGGACAGGGGCCGAATCGTCGAACTTC | CASSRTGAESSNF
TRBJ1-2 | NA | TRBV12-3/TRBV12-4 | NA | TGTGCCAGCAGTTTAGTACAGTCCTATGGCTACACCTTC | CASSLVQSYGYTF
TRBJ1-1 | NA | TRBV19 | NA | TGTGCCAGTAGTATGGCAGTTCAGAACACTGAAGCTTTCTTT | CASSMAVQNTEAFF
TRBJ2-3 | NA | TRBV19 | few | TGTGCCAGTAGGCTCGCCGGAGGGGCGATAGATACGCAGTATTTT | CASRLAGGAIDTQYF
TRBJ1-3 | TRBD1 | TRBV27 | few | TGTGCCAGCAGTCCCGGACAGGGACTTAGCTCTGGAAACACCATATATTTT | CASSPGQGLSSGNTIYF
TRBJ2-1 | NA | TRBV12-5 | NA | TGTGCTAGTGGTTTGGTATCTAACTACAATGAGCAGTTCTTC | CASGLVSNYNEQFF
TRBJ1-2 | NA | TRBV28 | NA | TGTGCCAGCAGAGTATCAGGTTATCAGAGCTATGGCTACACCTTC | CASRVSGYQSYGYTF
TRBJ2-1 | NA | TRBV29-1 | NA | TGCAGCGTTGAAGATCTGGGGAGCTCCTACAATGAGCAGTTCTTC | CSVEDLGSSYNEQFF
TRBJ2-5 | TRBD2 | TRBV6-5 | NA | TGTGCCAGCAAAATAGGACTAGCGGGAGTTGAGACCCAGTACTTC | CASKIGLAGVETQYF
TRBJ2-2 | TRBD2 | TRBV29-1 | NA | TGCAGCGTCGCCGGACTAGCGGGAGGGCTTGCGGACGGGGAGCTGTTTTTT | CSVAGLAGGLADGELFF
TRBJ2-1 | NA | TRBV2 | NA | TGTGCCAGCACTCGAGAAAGCTCCTACAATGAGCAGTTCTTC | CASTRESSYNEQFF
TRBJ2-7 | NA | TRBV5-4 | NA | TGTGCCAGCAGCCAAGAACAGGCCTCCTACGAGCAGTACTTC | CASSQEQASYEQYF
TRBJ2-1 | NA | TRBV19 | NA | TGTGCTACCACTACCGAGTTCTACAATGAGCAGTTCTTC | CATTTEFYNEQFF
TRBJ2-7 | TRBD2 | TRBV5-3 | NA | TGTGCCAGAAGCCGTCCGCGACTAGCGGGAGAGGTGCAGTACTTC | CARSRPRLAGEVQYF
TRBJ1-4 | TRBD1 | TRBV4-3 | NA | TGCGCCAGCAGCCCGAACAGGGGGTTTGAAAAACTGTTTTTT | CASSPNRGFEKLFF
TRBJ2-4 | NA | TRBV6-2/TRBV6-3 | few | TGTGCCAGCAGTTACGGGCCCGGGATCCTAGCCAAAAACATTCAGTACTTC | CASSYGPGILAKNIQYF